The 3 T cell receptor beta chains below were found in one sample sequenced in a study of beta chain features in type 1 diabetes. Antigens of these TCRs are unknown. Study-wide findings and caveats: Among patients with Type 1 diabetes, TCRB CDR3s were moderately but significantly shorter in every one of the four CD4+ subsets.

Of the isolated RNA, all was reverse transcribed, and so the sequenced material was expressed TCRB transcripts. TCRdb keeps only in-frame clones here, not all; method: immunoSEQ multiplex PCR. The table shows around 150,000 clones, with roughly 60% occurring only once. The sample taken for sequencing was naive CD4+ T cells from blood. These receptors were collected from a man aged 25 to 40 with type 1 diabetes.

This clone was seen a few times. V gene TRBV29-1 combines with J gene TRBJ1-1; weak D call: TRBD1 (6 bases). The germline V gene encodes CDR1 SQVTM and CDR2 ANQGSEA. With 2 bases removed from V and 0 bases from J, the gap between germline ends came to 13 bases. The length of the CDR3 is 15 residues. The CDR3 DNA reads TGCAGCGTTGAAAGGAAGGGGACACTGAACACTGAAGCTTTCTTT. Its protein product is CSVERKGTLNTEAFF.

The CDR3 loop is CASSLSGGYTEAFF. The DNA of the CDR3 is TGTGCCAGCAGCTTATCAGGGGGTTACACTGAAGCTTTCTTT. The V gene is TRBV7-2, the J gene TRBJ1-1; 7 positions match TRBD1. The germline CDR1 and CDR2 sequences are SGHTA and FQGNSA. The CDR3 has 14 residues. V was pared by 2 bases and J by 3 bases, with 3 bases of the junction left unmatched.

This chain connects TRBV30 to TRBJ1-4; D gene uncertain. The CDR3 runs 15 residues. Trimming stripped 3 bases from V and 3 bases from J, with 14 bases between. The germline V gene has CDR1 GTSNPN and CDR2 SVGIG (reference sequence). The CDR3 loop reads CAWSPGRGANEKLFF. The CDR3 DNA reads TGTGCCTGGAGCCCCGGCCGGGGAGCTAATGAAAAACTGTTTTTT.